The sequence of this T cell receptor beta chain was determined in a study of T cells expressing NK-cell markers. Study details: The study drew TCR beta repertoires from sorted CD3+CD56+NKG2C+, CD3+CD56+NKG2C- and CD3+CD56-NKG2C+ T cells.

This CDR3 is 13 amino acids long. From germline, CDR1 is SEHNR and CDR2 FQNEAQ (reference sequence). Study-wide points: Four of the donors also had these clonotypes leading their CD3+CD56-NKG2C+ fraction. Dominant NKG2C+ clonotypes accounted for about 1.0-8% of CD8+ T cells in 5 to 7 donors.

For each CDR3 protein, TCRdb gives one entry from its re-call of the 5' RACE reads, without DNA. The sample totals 130,000 to 150,000 distinct CDR3 sequences. As for this clonotype: The antigen is undetermined.

What was sequenced was blood T cells: a sorted CD56 or NKG2C T cell subset, CD4+ or CD8+ T cells, or bulk PBMC T cells (not recorded which). This sequence joins TRBV7-9 and TRBJ1-1; without DNA, the TCRdb call of TRBD1 cannot be checked. This clonotype was sampled from a man aged 18-30 years in good health. This CDR3 reads CASSQGGLLEAFF.